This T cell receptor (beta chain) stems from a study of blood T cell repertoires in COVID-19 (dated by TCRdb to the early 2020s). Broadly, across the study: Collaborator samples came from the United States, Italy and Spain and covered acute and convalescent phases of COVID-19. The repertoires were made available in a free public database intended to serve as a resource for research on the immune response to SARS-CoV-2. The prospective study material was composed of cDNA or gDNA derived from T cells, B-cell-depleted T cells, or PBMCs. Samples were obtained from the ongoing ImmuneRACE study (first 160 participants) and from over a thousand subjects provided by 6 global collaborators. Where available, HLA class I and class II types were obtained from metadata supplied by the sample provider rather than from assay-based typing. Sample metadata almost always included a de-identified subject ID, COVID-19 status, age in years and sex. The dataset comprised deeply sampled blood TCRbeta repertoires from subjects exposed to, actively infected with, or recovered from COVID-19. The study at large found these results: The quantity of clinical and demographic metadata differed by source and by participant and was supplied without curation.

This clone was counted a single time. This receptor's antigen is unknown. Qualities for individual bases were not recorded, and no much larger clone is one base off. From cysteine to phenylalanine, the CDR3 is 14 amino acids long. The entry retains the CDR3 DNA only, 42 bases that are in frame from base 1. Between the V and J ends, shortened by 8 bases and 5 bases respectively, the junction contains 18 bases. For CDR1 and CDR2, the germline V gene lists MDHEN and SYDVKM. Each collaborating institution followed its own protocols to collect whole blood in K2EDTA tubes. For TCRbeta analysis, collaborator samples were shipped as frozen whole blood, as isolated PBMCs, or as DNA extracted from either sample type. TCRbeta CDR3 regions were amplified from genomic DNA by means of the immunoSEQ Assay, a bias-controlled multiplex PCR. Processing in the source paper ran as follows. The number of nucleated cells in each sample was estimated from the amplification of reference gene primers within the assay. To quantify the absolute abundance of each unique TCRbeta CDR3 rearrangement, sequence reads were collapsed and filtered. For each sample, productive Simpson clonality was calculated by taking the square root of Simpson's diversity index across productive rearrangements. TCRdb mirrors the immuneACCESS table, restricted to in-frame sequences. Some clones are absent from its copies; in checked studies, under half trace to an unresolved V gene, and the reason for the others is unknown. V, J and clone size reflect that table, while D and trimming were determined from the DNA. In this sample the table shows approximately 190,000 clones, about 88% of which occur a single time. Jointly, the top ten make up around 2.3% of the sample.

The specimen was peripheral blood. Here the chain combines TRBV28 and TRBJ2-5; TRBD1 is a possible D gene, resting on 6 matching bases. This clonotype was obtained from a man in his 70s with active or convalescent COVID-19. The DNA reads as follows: TGTGCCAGCGCAGGGGTTGGAGAAGGGGAGACCCAGTACTTC. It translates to CASAGVGEGETQYF.